The clone carrying this TCR beta chain came up many times. The table came from immunoSEQ multiplex PCR; TCRdb's copy has only in-frame clones and leaves some out. The sample lists 200,000 or so clones, roughly 80% occurring once. Germline V gene lookup returns CDR1 MGHRA and CDR2 YSYEKL. V trimming: 2 bases; J trimming: 9 bases; junction bases outside the gene matches: 29. This CDR3 is 21 amino acids long. These data originate in a study of cytomegalovirus exposure and HLA in healthy donors. This receptor was identified in a young man in good health and CMV-seropositive. The sequencing input was PBMCs. This chain uses TRBV4-1 with TRBJ2-3; 7 bases are a match to TRBD2. The CDR3 protein is CASSQYALKTGGTLNSGTQYF. DNA of the CDR3: TGCGCCAGCAGCCAATACGCTTTAAAGACGGGAGGAACGCTAAATTCGGGGACGCAGTATTTT.